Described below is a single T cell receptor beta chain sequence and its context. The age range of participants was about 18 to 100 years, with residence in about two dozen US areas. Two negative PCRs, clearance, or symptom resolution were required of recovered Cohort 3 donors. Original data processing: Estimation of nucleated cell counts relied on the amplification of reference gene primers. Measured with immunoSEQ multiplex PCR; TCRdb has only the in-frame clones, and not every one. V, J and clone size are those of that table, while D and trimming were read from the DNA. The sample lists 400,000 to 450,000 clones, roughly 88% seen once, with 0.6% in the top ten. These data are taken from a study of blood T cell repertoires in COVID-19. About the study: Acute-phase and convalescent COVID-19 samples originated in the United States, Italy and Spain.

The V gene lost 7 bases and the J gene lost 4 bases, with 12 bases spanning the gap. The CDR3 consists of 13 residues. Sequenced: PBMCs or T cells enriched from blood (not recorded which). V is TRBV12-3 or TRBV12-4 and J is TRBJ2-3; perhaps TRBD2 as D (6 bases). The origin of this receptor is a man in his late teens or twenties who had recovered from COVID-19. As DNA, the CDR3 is TGTGCCAGCAAGACGAGGAGGGCAGATACGCAGTATTTT. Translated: CASKTRRADTQYF.